The text below deals with one TCR beta chain. The entry originates in a study of blood T cell repertoires in COVID-19. Here immunoSEQ multiplex PCR was the method, and the copy in TCRdb shows in-frame clones only, minus some. The sample lists a few hundred thousand clones; just over 85% were seen once. V lost 9 bases to trimming and J lost 4 bases; unmatched junction nucleotides: 17. This CDR3 is 17 amino acids long. Germline V gene sequence: CDR1 SNHLY, CDR2 FYNNEI. This clonotype originated in a man younger than 45 who had recovered from COVID-19. Sequenced material: PBMCs or T cells enriched from blood (not recorded which). The J gene is TRBJ2-2, the V gene TRBV2; 7 bases line up with TRBD2. Written as DNA, the CDR3 is TGTGCCAGTTCTTCTCGGCCCGGACTAGGGATCACCGGGGAGCTGTTTTTT. Translation: CASSSRPGLGITGELFF.